A selection of T cell receptor beta chains follows, all from one sample in a study of T-cell reconstitution after alpha-beta-depleted transplantation in children. TCRdb called the PCR reads again in MiXCR, with one record for every CDR3 protein. The sample holds 500,000 or so distinct CDR3 sequences, approximately 30% seen once. Sample: PBMCs from the stem cell graft donor, taken from the stem cell graft. All receptors derive from a human donor who donated a stem cell graft to a child with aplastic anemia. Both conserved end residues are part of each CDR3. A D gene is named only where the DNA matches it firmly. Clone sizes are given selectively: once, few, many, or a class where the clone is expanded.

d_call: -; j_call: TRBJ2-2; clone_size: -; v_call: TRBV6-2/TRBV6-3; cdr3_nt: TGTGCCAGCAGTGATTCGGTCCGGGAGCTGTTTTTT; cdr3_aa: CASSDSVRELFF
d_call: -; j_call: TRBJ1-1; clone_size: few; v_call: TRBV12-3/TRBV12-4; cdr3_nt: TGTGCCAGCAGGGGACAATTGAACACTGAAGCTTTCTTT; cdr3_aa: CASRGQLNTEAFF
d_call: -; j_call: TRBJ2-3; clone_size: -; v_call: TRBV7-9; cdr3_nt: TGTGCCAGCAGTTCACCCACGCGCGCCCAGACCTCAGATACGCAGTATTTT; cdr3_aa: CASSSPTRAQTSDTQYF
d_call: -; j_call: TRBJ2-1; clone_size: -; v_call: TRBV20-1; cdr3_nt: TGCAGTGCCCCGGGCTTATCAAGGGCCGAGTTCTTC; cdr3_aa: CSAPGLSRAEFF
d_call: -; j_call: TRBJ2-6; clone_size: -; v_call: TRBV6-2/TRBV6-3; cdr3_nt: TGTGCCAGCAGTGCGACACCTAAGGGACCTGGGGCCAACGTCCTGACTTTC; cdr3_aa: CASSATPKGPGANVLTF
d_call: -; j_call: TRBJ2-3; clone_size: few; v_call: TRBV10-1; cdr3_nt: TGCGCCAGCAGTGAGTCAAGGGGATGGGATACGCAGTATTTT; cdr3_aa: CASSESRGWDTQYF
d_call: -; j_call: TRBJ2-1; clone_size: -; v_call: TRBV6-4; cdr3_nt: TGTGCCAGCAGTGGCCACACGGTCGGAGGCAATGAGCAGTTCTTC; cdr3_aa: CASSGHTVGGNEQFF
d_call: -; j_call: TRBJ1-6; clone_size: -; v_call: TRBV7-8; cdr3_nt: TGTGCCAGCAGCCCGAACGGGTCACCCCTCCACTTT; cdr3_aa: CASSPNGSPLHF
d_call: -; j_call: TRBJ1-1; clone_size: few; v_call: TRBV18; cdr3_nt: TGTGCCAGCTCCCGTCGCTCCACTGAAGCTTTCTTT; cdr3_aa: CASSRRSTEAFF
d_call: -; j_call: TRBJ1-5; clone_size: -; v_call: TRBV6-5; cdr3_nt: TGTGCCAGCAGTTACCGGACAGCCGATCGGCCCCAGCATTTT; cdr3_aa: CASSYRTADRPQHF
d_call: -; j_call: TRBJ1-1; clone_size: -; v_call: TRBV5-6; cdr3_nt: TGTGCCAGCAGCTGGGGGTTGGGGAACACTGAAGCTTTCTTT; cdr3_aa: CASSWGLGNTEAFF
d_call: -; j_call: TRBJ2-3; clone_size: few; v_call: TRBV20-1; cdr3_nt: TGCAGTGCTAGAGCCACCGAGGGGGGGCTTATAGATACGCAGTATTTT; cdr3_aa: CSARATEGGLIDTQYF
d_call: TRBD1; j_call: TRBJ2-1; clone_size: -; v_call: TRBV12-3/TRBV12-4; cdr3_nt: TGTGCCAGCAGCCGAGGACAGGGATTCAATGAGCAGTTCTTC; cdr3_aa: CASSRGQGFNEQFF
d_call: TRBD1; j_call: TRBJ1-5; clone_size: -; v_call: TRBV12-3/TRBV12-4; cdr3_nt: TGTGCCAGCAGTTTGGGGCAGGGGGGAGTTCCCCAGCATTTT; cdr3_aa: CASSLGQGGVPQHF
d_call: -; j_call: TRBJ2-6; clone_size: -; v_call: TRBV19; cdr3_nt: TGTGCCAGTAGTATCGGTTACGGCGTCCTGACTTTC; cdr3_aa: CASSIGYGVLTF
d_call: -; j_call: TRBJ1-4; clone_size: once; v_call: TRBV19; cdr3_nt: TGTGCCAGTAGTACGAATCTCAGGGGTGAAAAACTGTTTTTT; cdr3_aa: CASSTNLRGEKLFF
d_call: -; j_call: TRBJ1-3; clone_size: few; v_call: TRBV20-1; cdr3_nt: TGCAGTGCTAGAGAAGCAGAGGGGTACTCTGGAAACACCATATATTTT; cdr3_aa: CSAREAEGYSGNTIYF
d_call: TRBD1; j_call: TRBJ2-5; clone_size: -; v_call: TRBV7-2; cdr3_nt: TGTGGCAGCAGCTTAGCGCCGGGACAGGGAGATAGGGAGACCCAGTACTTC; cdr3_aa: CGSSLAPGQGDRETQYF
d_call: -; j_call: TRBJ2-2; clone_size: few; v_call: TRBV10-1; cdr3_nt: TGCGCCAGCAGTGAGTTCTCGAACACCGGGGAGCTGTTTTTT; cdr3_aa: CASSEFSNTGELFF
d_call: -; j_call: TRBJ1-1; clone_size: few; v_call: TRBV4-3; cdr3_nt: TGCGCCAGCAGCCAAACCGCGTCCTTCAGGGCCGATGAAGCTTTCTTT; cdr3_aa: CASSQTASFRADEAFF
d_call: -; j_call: TRBJ1-6; clone_size: few; v_call: TRBV21-1; cdr3_nt: TGTGCCAGCAGCAAATCCAGGGCGTATAATTCACCCCTCCACTTT; cdr3_aa: CASSKSRAYNSPLHF
d_call: TRBD2; j_call: TRBJ2-1; clone_size: few; v_call: TRBV20-1; cdr3_nt: TGCAGTGCTACCGCGGCGACTAGCGGGAATGAGCAGTTCTTC; cdr3_aa: CSATAATSGNEQFF
d_call: TRBD1; j_call: TRBJ1-1; clone_size: few; v_call: TRBV29-1; cdr3_nt: TGCAGCGTCGACAGGGGTTCGAACACTGAAGCTTTCTTT; cdr3_aa: CSVDRGSNTEAFF
d_call: -; j_call: TRBJ1-1; clone_size: -; v_call: TRBV29-1; cdr3_nt: TGCAGCGGAATCGGGGAAAACACTGAAGCTTTCTTT; cdr3_aa: CSGIGENTEAFF
d_call: TRBD1; j_call: TRBJ1-2; clone_size: few; v_call: TRBV30; cdr3_nt: TGTGCCGGGAGCCGGACAGGGAGGTTCTATGGCTACACCTTC; cdr3_aa: CAGSRTGRFYGYTF
d_call: -; j_call: TRBJ1-6; clone_size: -; v_call: TRBV12-3/TRBV12-4; cdr3_nt: TGTGCCAGCAGTTTGGGCGCAGGCGATAATTCACCCCTCCACTTT; cdr3_aa: CASSLGAGDNSPLHF